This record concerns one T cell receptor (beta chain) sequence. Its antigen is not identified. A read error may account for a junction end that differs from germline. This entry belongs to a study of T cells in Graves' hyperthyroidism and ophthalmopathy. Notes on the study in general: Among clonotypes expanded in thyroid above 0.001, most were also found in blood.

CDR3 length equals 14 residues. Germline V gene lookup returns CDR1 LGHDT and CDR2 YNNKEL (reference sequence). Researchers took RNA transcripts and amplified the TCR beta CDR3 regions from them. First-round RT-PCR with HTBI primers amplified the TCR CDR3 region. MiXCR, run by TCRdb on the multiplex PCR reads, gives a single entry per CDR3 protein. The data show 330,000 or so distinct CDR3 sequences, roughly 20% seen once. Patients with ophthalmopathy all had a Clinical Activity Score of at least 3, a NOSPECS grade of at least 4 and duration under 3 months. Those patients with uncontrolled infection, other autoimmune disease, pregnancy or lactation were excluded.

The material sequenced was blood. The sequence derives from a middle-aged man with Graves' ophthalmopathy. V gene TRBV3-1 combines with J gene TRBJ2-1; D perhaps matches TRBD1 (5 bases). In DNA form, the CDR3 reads TGTGCCAGCAGCCTCAGGGTCTCCTGCAATGAGCAGTTTTTC. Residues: CASSLRVSCNEQFF.